This TCR beta chain is from a study of early T cells in non-severe SARS-CoV-2 infection. About the research overall: Sequencing targeted bulk RNA from unsorted whole blood, leaving chains unpaired.

Each single cDNA molecule received a unique molecular identifier. TCRdb re-called the 5' RACE reads with MiXCR, one entry per CDR3 protein. This table holds tens of thousands of distinct CDR3 sequences, about 5.3% found once. This clonotype was detected only a few times. Its antigen remains unknown. The V gene end was trimmed by 8 bases and the J gene end by 5 bases; junction bases not matched to a gene: 8. CDR3 length: 14 amino acids. Germline values: CDR1 MNHEY, CDR2 SVGAGI. Overall study results and limits: Reliance on VDJdb matching favored anti-spike CD8 responses; private and CD4 specificities were missed.

Sequences were obtained from whole blood. The sequence was collected from an adult who was a healthcare worker with PCR-confirmed SARS-CoV-2 infection or an uninfected control (not recorded which). The V gene is TRBV6-5, the J gene TRBJ2-7, with 11 bases fitting TRBD2. CDR3 protein: CASGLAGGINEQYF. DNA of the CDR3: TGTGCCAGCGGTCTAGCGGGGGGTATCAACGAGCAGTACTTC.